Included here is one T cell receptor (beta chain) sequence, with context. The sample belongs to a study of Ad26.COV2.S vaccination and SARS-CoV-2 variants. The treatment here: around 19 received Ad26.COV2.S at low or high dose, single or two shots; about 5 received placebo; per-sample allocation not given. Collection of the samples took place on day 63 after the first injection of vaccine or placebo. As its vector, the vaccine had Ad26, which expressed Wuhan-strain SARS-CoV-2 spike. Clones were sequenced by immunoSEQ multiplex PCR, and TCRdb holds only the in-frame ones, with some missing. This table has roughly 380,000 clones, around 90% appearing once. Sample: peripheral blood, taken in a trial of Ad26.COV2.S vaccine versus placebo. This sequence originates from a person between 18 and 65 years old who received the Ad26.COV2.S COVID-19 vaccine or a placebo.

The CDR3, as DNA: TGTGCCGGGCGACCCTGGGATAACTATGGCTACACCTTC. Protein sequence: CAGRPWDNYGYTF. This chain joins TRBV6-5 and TRBJ1-2, with D hard to call. Trimming stripped 11 bases from V and 1 base from J, with 14 bases between. Per germline, CDR1 MNHEY and CDR2 SVGAGI. The CDR3 length is 13 residues.